This T cell receptor (beta chain) is from a study of cytomegalovirus exposure and HLA in healthy donors (dated by TCRdb to about 2017). Concerning the study at large: According to an earlier analysis of a few hundred of the donors, about 190 million T cells yielded 100 million or so unique TCR beta sequences and about 280 Gb of sequence data. The study was designed to test whether signatures of past pathogen exposure could be identified by cataloging public T cell receptors. On average, roughly 250,000 unique TCR beta nucleotide sequences were sequenced per donor among fewer than 500 genotyped donors of the cohort, with approximately 18% of those sequences being non-productive. The genetic ancestry cluster associated with self-reported Caucasian donors included over 80% of the roughly 400 genotyped donors. Donor age, sex, ethnicity and CMV serostatus were compiled together with the repertoire data. An earlier analysis of around 580 of the donors used high-throughput TCR beta sequencing to judge whether each TCR beta V gene segment behaved as functional or pseudogenic. An early release covering about 600 HLA-typed donors comprised around 300 gigabases of sequencing data and roughly 86 million unique TCR sequences. The study profiled the T cell repertoires of around 700 subjects by immunosequencing and related them to cytomegalovirus serostatus. In the later analysis, no new phenotypic data were used to find candidate immune exposures; instead, reliance was placed on TCR beta sequences and their occurrence across donors. A later analysis re-analyzed previously published TCR beta repertoires from 666 donors and added high-resolution HLA genotyping to study TCR occurrence patterns. High-throughput TCR immunosequencing, statistical association of individual TCRs with disease status, and machine learning were combined to predict cytomegalovirus infection status. Because of strong linkage in the cohort, five DR-DQ haplotypes were treated as single units for association and clustering. HLA typing included class I and class II loci at four-digit resolution. All discovery cohort repertoires had been generated on a single sequencing platform. A later genetic analysis used genome-wide SNP genotypes for about 65% of the roughly 670 donors, treating that subset as a discovery cohort. Along with the approximately 700-subject first cohort, a separate validation cohort of some 130 different subjects was used. The number of typed donors differed by locus: about 629-640 for A, B, C, DRB1 and DQB1; 522 for DQA1; roughly 600 for DPA1; and 450 to 480 for DPB1. Overall results and qualifications from the work: The only immune exposure information available for the cohort was CMV serostatus. Assigning TCR associations to individual alleles was difficult when HLA alleles, especially DR and DQ, strongly co-occurred. Compared with equally common non-associated chains, HLA-associated TCR beta chains in a later analysis were more clonally expanded and had lower generation probabilities. The authors suggested that the approach could potentially be generalized to other disease states and immunological phenotypes. The classifier was reported to diagnose cytomegalovirus status with high specificity and sensitivity in both the original and validation cohorts. Correlated functional status among segregating V segments might be attributable to linkage disequilibrium, but an unknown experimental factor could not be ruled out. Some IMGT-functional V segments, including TRBV6-2 and TRBV6-3, could not be told apart with the 87-base-pair reads, so those segments were excluded. The presence/absence analyses assumed that sequencing depth was roughly uniform across donors, and that assumption may not be true. Most TCR sequences were seen in very few donors, while some public TCRs were found in many individuals. Several of the top co-occurrence clusters appeared to be linked to parvovirus B19, influenza, CMV and Epstein-Barr virus, according to a later analysis. Fewer than 20 rarely observed V segments, including chromosome 9 orphons, were excluded from the earlier analysis of just under 600 of the donors because counts were too low. This cohort had only TCR beta chains sequenced, and the lack of alpha or paired-chain data limited which features could be detected. Broadly in line with IMGT annotations, most TCR beta V segments showed up in productive rearrangements about 90% or about 30% of the time in an earlier analysis of approximately 640 of the donors. Compared with the approximately 600-donor mean, donors in an Asian-associated ancestry cluster had fewer N-insertions in productive TCRs, according to a later genetic analysis. A further reported finding was that TCR beta sequences accurately predicted the HLA-A and HLA-B alleles for most subjects in the first cohort. According to a later analysis, most CMV-associated TCR beta chains appeared to be HLA-restricted, and the HLA associations seemed to be driven largely by CMV exposure. A total of some 180 TCR beta chains were listed by the study as associated with cytomegalovirus. An association between a missense DCLRE1C variant and V-gene and J-gene trimming of TCR beta chains was found in a later genetic analysis and replicated in an independent cohort. In a later analysis, 15,000 to 20,000 TCR beta sequences were associated with specific HLA alleles at a false discovery rate of 0.05. In vitro tests confirmed that three of the cytomegalovirus-associated TCR beta chains recognize cytomegalovirus antigens. In a later analysis, TCR association rates were found to vary across HLA loci, with the most associated TCRs seen for DRB1 alleles and the fewest for HLA-C alleles. A group of highly shared sequence variants was considered likely to be a technical artifact of the sequencing pipeline. HLA typing was unavailable for some donors at each locus, so association tests used only the typed subset.

In this sample, this clone turned up a few times. No antigen is known for it. Nothing much larger sits one base from this clone, and base qualities are not available. The cohort consisted of fewer than 700 healthy bone marrow donors. All cohort members were sampled while nominally healthy, although unrecorded immune exposures were likely present. Of the 666 cohort members, nearly 300 had a positive CMV serostatus and 350 to 450 had a negative one, while no CMV serostatus was recorded for the donor. Each donor provided a peripheral blood sample, and peripheral blood mononuclear cells were used for TCR beta sequencing. Genomic DNA was extracted from the blood cell samples with the Qiagen DNeasy Blood Extraction Kit. The CDR3 runs 15 amino acids, cysteine and phenylalanine included. CDR3 DNA is the only sequence kept; it has 45 bases, read in frame from the first base. V loses 4 bases, J loses 2 bases, and the germline ends lie 15 bases apart. The germline V gene sets CDR1 to MNHNS and CDR2 to SASEGT.

The library was made by the immunoSEQ multiplex PCR assay. For the multiplex PCR, a mixture combining 60 forward primers for TCR Vbeta segments and 13 reverse primers for TCR Jbeta segments was used. A multiplex PCR assay on genomic DNA amplified the CDR3 region of rearranged TCR beta genes. The Illumina HiSeq System was used to sequence the amplified TCR beta libraries as 87-base-pair reads. The study's processing was this. Across the 600 to 700 repertoires, a later analysis counted tens of millions of unique TCR beta chains, roughly 11 million of which were shared by at least two donors. Raw reads were error-corrected and collapsed into unique sequences with a nearest-neighbor algorithm that merged closely related sequences to remove PCR and sequencing errors. CDR3 sequences were aligned to IMGT reference sequences to assign V, D and J gene segments. For a sequence to be retained, a match of at least six nucleotides was required to both a V gene segment and a J gene segment. A rearrangement was called productive if the CDR3 had no stop codons and remained in frame with V and J, and every other rearrangement was called non-productive. Following IMGT convention, CDR3 was defined as the stretch from the second conserved V-encoded cysteine to the conserved J-encoded phenylalanine. The earlier analysis of some 540 of the donors excluded any sequence lacking an unambiguous match to a single V gene segment. In an earlier analysis of a few hundred of the donors, a V segment was called functional when productive rearrangements were above 56.7%, and segregating when the standard deviation between donors exceeded 5%. A statistical classification framework was built for diagnosing cytomegalovirus status from the catalog of TCR beta chain sequences. In a later analysis, TCR nucleotide sequences were compared against IMGT/GENE-DB human TR gene sequences so that V and J genes could be assigned. A later analysis assigned CDR3 sequences and most-parsimonious VDJ recombination scenarios with the TCRdist pipeline. A later analysis defined each TCR beta chain by its CDR3 amino acid sequence plus V-gene family, and excluded reads lacking a unique V-gene family. In a later analysis, 550 to 650 highly shared, low-generation-probability nucleotide sequences were removed to address suspected cross-contamination and a sequencing artifact. In a later analysis, a clonal expansion index was calculated for each public chain from normalized within-repertoire ranks of inferred template counts. Generation probabilities in a later analysis came from a VDJ recombination model fitted to out-of-frame rearrangements, and those results were checked against IGoR. In a later analysis, TCR-TCR, TCR-HLA and TCR-CMV co-occurrence was scored with hypergeometric tests, and a repertoire-size bias correction was applied to TCR pairs. In a later analysis, false discovery rates were estimated by permuting HLA or CMV assignments 20 times. In a later analysis, co-occurring TCRs were grouped using DBSCAN, and TCRdist sequence similarity was added for clustering within HLA-allele-positive subsets. Repertoires with fewer than 30,000 or more than 120,000 public chains were left out of co-occurrence clustering, as were five repertoires with anomalous nucleotide sharing. Here the immuneACCESS table is served through TCRdb, limited to in-frame sequences with V and J called. Missing clones are a known gap in these copies; in checked studies unresolved V genes cover under half, and the rest lacks a known reason. V, J and clone size reflect that table, while D and trimming were determined from the DNA. The sample table contains over 65,000 clones; only one count was recorded for around 79% of them. The top ten clones comprise about an eighth of the sample.

This sequence originates from a human donor in good health. The source material was PBMCs. This chain joins TRBV6-1 to TRBJ2-7, with the D gene not clear enough to name. The CDR3 amino acid sequence is: CASSGSFSLPYEQYF. The nucleotide sequence reads TGTGCCAGCAGTGGGAGCTTCTCCCTACCCTACGAGCAGTACTTC.